This TCR beta chain emerged from a study of cytomegalovirus exposure and HLA in healthy donors. General study points: Cytomegalovirus status, reportedly, was diagnosed with high specificity and sensitivity by the classifier. Among CMV-associated TCR beta chains, most appeared HLA-restricted in a later analysis.

A multiplex PCR was run with 60 Vbeta primers and 13 Jbeta primers. Authors' data handling: A follow-up analysis tallied about 80 million unique TCR beta chains, some 9.9 million shared. Produced via immunoSEQ multiplex PCR; TCRdb's table is partial and in-frame only. V, J and clone size reflect that table, while D and trimming were determined from the DNA. This table holds about 190,000 clones, about four fifths found once. This clone was found a few times. Antigen unknown. Germline V lookup: CDR1 SGHVS, CDR2 FNYEAQ. Unmatched junction bases numbered 8, after V lost 5 bases and J lost 7 bases. The CDR3 has 14 amino acids.

The clonotype comes from a man younger than 30 in good health and CMV-seronegative. Sequencing used PBMCs. The chain combines TRBV7-6 with TRBJ2-7, with 10 bases aligning to TRBD1. The CDR3 loop reads CASSPSTGGVEQYF. The CDR3 DNA sequence: TGTGCCAGCAGCCCATCGACAGGGGGCGTAGAGCAGTACTTC. Filled out from reference TRBV7-6 and TRBJ2-7, the complete variable domain reads GAGVSQSPRYKVTKRGQDVALRCDPISGHVSLYWYRQALGQGPEFLTYFNYEAQQDKSGLPNDRFSAERPEGSISTLTIQRTEQRDSAMYRCASSPSTGGVEQYFGPGTRLTVT.